Listed below are T cell receptor beta chains from one sample, sequenced in a study of T cells after somatic rescue of genetic block. The protocol was immunoSEQ multiplex PCR, while the TCRdb copy is restricted to in-frame clones and leaves out a portion. Of roughly 15,000 clones listed, about 65% were seen once; the top ten hold about 20%. The source material was peripheral blood mononuclear cells (PBMCs). Receptors originate from a boy younger than 18. Both conserved end residues are part of each CDR3. Each record gives: V gene, D gene, clone size, J gene, CDR3 DNA, CDR3 protein. D genes are given only for firm matches. Size tells how often a clone was seen (once, few, many) or the class of an expanded clone, and some rows leave it out.

>TRBV28|TRBD1|.|TRBJ2-7
TGTGCCAGCAGCACAGGGGAGTACGAGCAGTACTTC
CASSTGEYEQYF
>TRBV15|.|.|TRBJ2-7
TGTGCCACCAGCAGAGATCTGGGCTCCGTTCGGTACTTC
CATSRDLGSVRYF
>TRBV10-3|.|few|TRBJ1-1
TGTGCCATCAGTGGGGGACACCTCAACACTGAAGCTTTCTTT
CAISGGHLNTEAFF
>TRBV27|TRBD1|.|TRBJ2-7
TGTGCCAGCAGATTAGGGGGCAGTGACTATCCATCCTACGAGCAGTACTTC
CASRLGGSDYPSYEQYF
>TRBV10-3|.|.|TRBJ1-2
TGTGCCATCAGTGAGTCTGGGAACTATGGCTACACCTTC
CAISESGNYGYTF
>TRBV2|TRBD2|.|TRBJ2-5
TGTGCCAGCAGTGAAGGACTAGCGGGGGGGCAAGAGACCCAGTACTTC
CASSEGLAGGQETQYF
>TRBV6-6|TRBD1|.|TRBJ2-7
TGTGCCAGCAGTGCCTCCGGGACAGGGACCTACGAGCAGTACTTC
CASSASGTGTYEQYF
>TRBV30|.|once|TRBJ2-5
TGTGCCTGGGTCAGGGGACCAGAGACCCAGTACTTC
CAWVRGPETQYF
>TRBV30|.|once|TRBJ1-3
TGTGCCTGGGTCCTCCGACGGATCTCTGGAAACACCATATATTTT
CAWVLRRISGNTIYF
>TRBV28|.|.|TRBJ2-5
TGTGCCAGCAGTTTAGCAGGGATCTTAGAGACCCAGTACTTC
CASSLAGILETQYF
>TRBV28|.|.|TRBJ1-5
TGTGCCCATACAGATAGCAATCAGCCCCAGCATTTT
CAHTDSNQPQHF
>TRBV5-4|.|.|TRBJ2-7
TGTGCCAGCAGCTCTTACCAGGGGCCCACCGTCTACGAGCAGTACTTC
CASSSYQGPTVYEQYF
>TRBV10-3|TRBD1|.|TRBJ2-5
TGTGCCATCAGTGGAACCTATGGACAGGGAGGATTAGAGACCCAGTACTTC
CAISGTYGQGGLETQYF
>TRBV4-1|TRBD1|few|TRBJ2-1
TGCGCCAGCAGCGAATGGGACAGGCAAAATGACGAGCAGTTCTTC
CASSEWDRQNDEQFF
>TRBV7-6|TRBD1|.|TRBJ1-5
TGTGCCAGCAGTTCTTGGACAGGGGGAGGTAATCAGCCCCAGCATTTT
CASSSWTGGGNQPQHF
>TRBV6-6|.|.|TRBJ2-7
TGTGCCAGCAGTGCTTGGGCAACTAGCTCCTACGAGCAGTACTTC
CASSAWATSSYEQYF
>TRBV11-2|.|.|TRBJ2-7
TGTGCCAGCAGCTTAGGAGGGAAGCAGTACTTC
CASSLGGKQYF
>TRBV5-1|.|medium-sized|TRBJ2-5
TGCGCCAGCAACGTTGGGGCAGTGCAAGAGACCCAGTACTTC
CASNVGAVQETQYF
>TRBV30|TRBD2|once|TRBJ2-1
TGTGCCCAGAGACTAGCGGGATTCCTTTCCTACAATGAGCAGTTCTTC
CAQRLAGFLSYNEQFF
>TRBV6-6|.|.|TRBJ2-2
TGTGCCAGCAAATCGGTAGGGGAGAACACCGGGGAGCTGTTTTTT
CASKSVGENTGELFF
>TRBV4-2|.|.|TRBJ2-3
TGTGCCAGCAGCCAAGTACAGCTCCCAGATACGCAGTATTTT
CASSQVQLPDTQYF
>TRBV11-2|.|.|TRBJ2-7
TGTGCCAGCAGCTTAGCGGACTACTACGAGCAGTACTTC
CASSLADYYEQYF
>TRBV7-9|TRBD2|.|TRBJ2-4
TGTGCCAGCAGCTTAGACGGGGGGGCCGCCAAAAACATTCAGTACTTC
CASSLDGGAAKNIQYF
>TRBV6-1|TRBD1|.|TRBJ2-7
TGTGCCAGCAACGGACAGGGGCGCGAGCAGTACTTC
CASNGQGREQYF
>TRBV6-5|TRBD2|once|TRBJ2-5
TGTGCCAGCAGTTACTCAGGGACTACCATCCAAGAGACCCAGTACTTC
CASSYSGTTIQETQYF
>TRBV28|.|medium-sized|TRBJ1-1
TGTGCCAGCAGTTTTAACAGGGCTTCGATGAACACTGAAGCTTTCTTT
CASSFNRASMNTEAFF
>TRBV2|.|.|TRBJ2-1
TGTGCCAGCATTAGGTATCGGGAAGGGGATGAGCAGTTCTTC
CASIRYREGDEQFF
>TRBV7-3|.|.|TRBJ1-1
TGTGCCAGCAGCTTAACCTGGAACACTGAAGCTTTCTTT
CASSLTWNTEAFF
>TRBV7-4|TRBD1|.|TRBJ1-3
TGTGCCAGCAGGTTGACAGGGGGTGGAAACACCATATATTTT
CASRLTGGGNTIYF
>TRBV7-9|TRBD2|.|TRBJ2-1
TGTGCCAGCAGCCCAGCGGGGTGGACTAGCGGGGGATCGTTCTTC
CASSPAGWTSGGSFF
>TRBV6-1|.|.|TRBJ2-6
TGTGCCAGCAGTGAAATGAACAGCGGGCTCTCTGGGGCCAACGTCCTGACTTTC
CASSEMNSGLSGANVLTF
>TRBV4-1|.|.|TRBJ1-3
TGCGCCAGCAGCCAAATGGTTCATTTCGGGTTCCCCCTCTCTGGAAACACCATATATTTT
CASSQMVHFGFPLSGNTIYF
>TRBV18|.|.|TRBJ1-5
TGTGCCAGCTCTAAAAGTAGCAATCAGCCCCAGCATTTT
CASSKSSNQPQHF
>TRBV11-3|TRBD1|.|TRBJ2-2
TGTGCCAGCAGCCGGACAGGGAAAACCGGGGAGCTGTTTTTT
CASSRTGKTGELFF
>TRBV27|.|.|TRBJ2-1
TGTGCCAGCAGTTCCCTAGGGGGCTCCTACAATGAGCAGTTCTTC
CASSSLGGSYNEQFF
>TRBV7-6|.|.|TRBJ2-7
TGTGCCAGCAGCCCCTCTGAGTACGAGCAGTACTTC
CASSPSEYEQYF
>TRBV6-6|TRBD1|.|TRBJ2-7
TGTGCCAGCAGCTATTCGGACAGGGGGCCAGGCGAGCAGTACTTC
CASSYSDRGPGEQYF
>TRBV4-2|.|.|TRBJ2-2
TGTGCCAGCAGCCGGAAGGGGGACACCGGGGAGCTGTTTTTT
CASSRKGDTGELFF
>TRBV14|.|.|TRBJ2-1
TGTGCCAGCAGCCGGCGGAACCAGGTCTACAATGAGCAGTTCTTC
CASSRRNQVYNEQFF
>TRBV7-9|TRBD1|.|TRBJ1-4
TGTGCCAGCAGCTCCTGGGGGACAGGGCCGTTACAACTGTTTTTT
CASSSWGTGPLQLFF
>TRBV5-6|TRBD1|.|TRBJ1-2
TGTGCCAGCAGCCCCCGGAGGGGGACAGGGGGCATTAACTATGGCTACACCTTC
CASSPRRGTGGINYGYTF
>TRBV5-1|.|few|TRBJ2-2
TGCGCCAGCAGCTCGAGTAGGGGTGTGGGGGAGCTGTTTTTT
CASSSSRGVGELFF
>TRBV7-2|TRBD2|.|TRBJ2-5
TGTGCCAGCAGCCCGCCTAGCGGGGGCCAAGAGACCCAGTACTTC
CASSPPSGGQETQYF
>TRBV7-9|.|.|TRBJ1-1
TGTGCCAGCAGCTTCGGGTCTTTTAACACTGAAGCTTTCTTT
CASSFGSFNTEAFF
>TRBV10-2|TRBD1|.|TRBJ1-1
TGCGCCAGCAGCGGACAGGGGAACACTGAAGCTTTCTTT
CASSGQGNTEAFF
>TRBV28|.|once|TRBJ2-7
TGTGCCAGCAGTCCCCAAGGCCTACAGGGTAGGGACGAGCAGTACTTC
CASSPQGLQGRDEQYF
>TRBV6-5|.|.|TRBJ2-3
TGTGCCAGCCAAAGAGAGGGAGATACGCAGTATTTT
CASQREGDTQYF
>TRBV5-1|TRBD1|.|TRBJ1-1
TGCGCCAGCAGCTTGGCAGGACAGGACTATATGAACACTGAAGCTTTCTTT
CASSLAGQDYMNTEAFF
>TRBV28|.|.|TRBJ1-1
TGTGCCAGCAGTTTATGGGGGGACACTGAAGCTTTCTTT
CASSLWGDTEAFF
>TRBV7-8|.|.|TRBJ2-7
TGTGCCAGCAGCTTGGACCGCCAGACCTACGAGCAGTACTTC
CASSLDRQTYEQYF
>TRBV19|.|.|TRBJ1-5
TGTGCCAGTATGCGGGGGCAGAGCAATCAGCCCCAGCATTTT
CASMRGQSNQPQHF
>TRBV5-4|.|few|TRBJ2-7
TGTGCCAGCAGCTTACCCGACAGCCCGTCTTTCTACGAGCAGTACTTC
CASSLPDSPSFYEQYF
>TRBV5-1|TRBD2|once|TRBJ2-7
TGCGCCAGCAGCTTGGGAGGACTAGCGGGTACCTACGAGCAGTACTTC
CASSLGGLAGTYEQYF
>TRBV7-3|.|.|TRBJ2-1
TGTGCCAGCAGCTTCTCCGGGCCCTACAATGAGCAGTTCTTC
CASSFSGPYNEQFF
>TRBV30|.|.|TRBJ1-5
TGTGCCTGGAGTGTATCCGTGAATCAGCCCCAGCATTTT
CAWSVSVNQPQHF